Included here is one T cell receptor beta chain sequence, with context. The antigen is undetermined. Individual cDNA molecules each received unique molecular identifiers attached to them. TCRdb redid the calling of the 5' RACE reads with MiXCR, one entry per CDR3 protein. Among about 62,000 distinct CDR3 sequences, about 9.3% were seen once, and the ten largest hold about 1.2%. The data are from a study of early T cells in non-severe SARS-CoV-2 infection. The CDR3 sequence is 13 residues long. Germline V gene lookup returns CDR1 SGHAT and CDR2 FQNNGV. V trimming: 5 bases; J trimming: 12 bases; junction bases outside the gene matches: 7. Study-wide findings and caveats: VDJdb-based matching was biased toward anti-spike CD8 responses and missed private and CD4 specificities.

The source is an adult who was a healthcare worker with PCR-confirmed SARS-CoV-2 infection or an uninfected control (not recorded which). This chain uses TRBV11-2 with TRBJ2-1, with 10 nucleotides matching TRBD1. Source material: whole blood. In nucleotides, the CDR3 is TGTGCCAGCAGCCCGGGACAGGGGATAGTGCAGTTCTTC. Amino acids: CASSPGQGIVQFF.